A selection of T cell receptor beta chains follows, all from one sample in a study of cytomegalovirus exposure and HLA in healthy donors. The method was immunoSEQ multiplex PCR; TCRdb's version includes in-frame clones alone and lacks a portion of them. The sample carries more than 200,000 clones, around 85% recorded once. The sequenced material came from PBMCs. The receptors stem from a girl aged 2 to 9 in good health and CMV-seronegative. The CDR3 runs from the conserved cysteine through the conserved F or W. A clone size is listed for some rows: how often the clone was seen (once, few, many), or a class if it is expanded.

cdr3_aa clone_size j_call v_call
CASSERQGRVTEAFF . TRBJ1-1 TRBV7-2
CASSPLQVAKNIQYF . TRBJ2-4 TRBV6-5
CASSFSANYGYTF . TRBJ1-2 TRBV28
CATSRDGGGPYGYTF . TRBJ1-2 TRBV15
CASSLGAGADPYYGYTF . TRBJ1-2 TRBV7-3
CSASDSTEAFF . TRBJ1-1 TRBV20-1
CASSQGATNEQFF . TRBJ2-1 TRBV4-1
CASSGGQISPYEQYF . TRBJ2-7 TRBV2
CASSPVQGANEKLFF once TRBJ1-4 TRBV18
CASSQTPPRGSGLAKNIQYF . TRBJ2-4 TRBV4-1
CASSRRDSRSYEQYF . TRBJ2-7 TRBV6-5
CASSENLNTEAFF . TRBJ1-1 TRBV10-1
CAWSVGGVGNEQFF . TRBJ2-1 TRBV30